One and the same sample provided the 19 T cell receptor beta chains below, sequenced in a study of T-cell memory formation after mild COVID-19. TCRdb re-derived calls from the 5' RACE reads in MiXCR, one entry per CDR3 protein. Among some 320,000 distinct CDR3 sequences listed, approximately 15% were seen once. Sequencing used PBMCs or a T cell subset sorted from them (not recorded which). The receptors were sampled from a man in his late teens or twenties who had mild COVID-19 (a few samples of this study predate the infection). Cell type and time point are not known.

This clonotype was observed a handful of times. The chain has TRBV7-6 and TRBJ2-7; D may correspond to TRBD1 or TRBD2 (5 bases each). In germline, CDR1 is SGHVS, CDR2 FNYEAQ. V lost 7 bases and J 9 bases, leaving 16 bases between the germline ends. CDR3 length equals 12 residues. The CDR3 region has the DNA TGTGCCAGCACCAACGGGGACCCCGCGCAGTACTTC. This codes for CASTNGDPAQYF.

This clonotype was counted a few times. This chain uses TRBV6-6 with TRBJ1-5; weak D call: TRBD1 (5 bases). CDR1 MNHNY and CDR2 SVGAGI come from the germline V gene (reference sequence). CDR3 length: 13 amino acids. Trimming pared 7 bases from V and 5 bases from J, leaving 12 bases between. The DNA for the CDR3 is TGTGCCAGCATATCGGGGGGATATCAGCCCCAGCATTTT. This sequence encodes CASISGGYQPQHF.

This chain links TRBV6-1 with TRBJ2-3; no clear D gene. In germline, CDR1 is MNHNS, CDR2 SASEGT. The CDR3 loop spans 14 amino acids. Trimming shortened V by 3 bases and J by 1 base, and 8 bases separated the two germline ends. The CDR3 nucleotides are TGTGCCAGCAGTGACTCAGGAGGCACAGATACGCAGTATTTT. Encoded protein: CASSDSGGTDTQYF.

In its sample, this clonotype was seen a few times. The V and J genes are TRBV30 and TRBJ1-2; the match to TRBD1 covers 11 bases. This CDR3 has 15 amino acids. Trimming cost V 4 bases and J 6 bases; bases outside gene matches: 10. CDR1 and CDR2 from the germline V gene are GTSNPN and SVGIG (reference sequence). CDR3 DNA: TGTGCCTGGAAGGAATACTGGGACAGGGGGAATGGCTACACCTTC. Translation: CAWKEYWDRGNGYTF.

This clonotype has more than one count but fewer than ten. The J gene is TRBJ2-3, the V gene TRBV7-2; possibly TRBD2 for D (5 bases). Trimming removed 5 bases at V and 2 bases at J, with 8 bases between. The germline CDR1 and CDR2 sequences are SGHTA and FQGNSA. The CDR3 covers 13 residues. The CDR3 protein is CASSETNTDTQYF. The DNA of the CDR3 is TGTGCCAGCAGCGAGACTAACACAGATACGCAGTATTTT.

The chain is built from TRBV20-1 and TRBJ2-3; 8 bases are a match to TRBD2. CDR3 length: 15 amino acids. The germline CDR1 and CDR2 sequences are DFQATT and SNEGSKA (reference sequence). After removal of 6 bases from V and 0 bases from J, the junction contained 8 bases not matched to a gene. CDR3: CSARARGVSTDTQYF. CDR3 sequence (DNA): TGCAGTGCCCGGGCGCGGGGGGTGAGCACAGATACGCAGTATTTT.

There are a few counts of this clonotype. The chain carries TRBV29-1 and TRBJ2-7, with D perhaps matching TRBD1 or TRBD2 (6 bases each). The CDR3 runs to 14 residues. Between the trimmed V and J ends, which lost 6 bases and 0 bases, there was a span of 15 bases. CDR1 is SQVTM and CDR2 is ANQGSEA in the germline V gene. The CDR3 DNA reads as TGCAGCGTGACCCCGGGGGCCTACTCCTACGAGCAGTACTTC. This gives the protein CSVTPGAYSYEQYF.

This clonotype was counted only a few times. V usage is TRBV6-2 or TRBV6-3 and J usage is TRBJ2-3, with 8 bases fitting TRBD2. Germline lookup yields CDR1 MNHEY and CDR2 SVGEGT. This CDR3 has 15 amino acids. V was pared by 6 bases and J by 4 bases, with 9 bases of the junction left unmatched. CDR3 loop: CASSAGGGQADTQYF. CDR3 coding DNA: TGTGCCAGCAGCGCGGGCGGGGGGCAAGCAGATACGCAGTATTTT.

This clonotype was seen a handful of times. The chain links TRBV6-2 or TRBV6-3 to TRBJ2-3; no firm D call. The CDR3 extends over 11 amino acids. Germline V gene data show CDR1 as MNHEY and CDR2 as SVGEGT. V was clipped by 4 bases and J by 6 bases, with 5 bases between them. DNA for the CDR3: TGTGCCAGCAGTTCCTGGGATACGCAGTATTTT. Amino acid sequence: CASSSWDTQYF.

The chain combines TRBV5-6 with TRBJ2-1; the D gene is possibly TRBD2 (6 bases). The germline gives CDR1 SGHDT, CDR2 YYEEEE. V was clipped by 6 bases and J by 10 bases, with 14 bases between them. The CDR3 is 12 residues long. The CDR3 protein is CASTLDGGEQFF. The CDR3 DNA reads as TGTGCCAGCACCCTTGATGGAGGGGAGCAGTTCTTC. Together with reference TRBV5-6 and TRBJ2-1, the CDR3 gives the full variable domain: DAGVTQSPTHLIKTRGQQVTLRCSPKSGHDTVSWYQQALGQGPQFIFQYYEEEERQRGNFPDRFSGHQFPNYSSELNVNALLLGDSALYLCASTLDGGEQFFGPGTRLTVL.

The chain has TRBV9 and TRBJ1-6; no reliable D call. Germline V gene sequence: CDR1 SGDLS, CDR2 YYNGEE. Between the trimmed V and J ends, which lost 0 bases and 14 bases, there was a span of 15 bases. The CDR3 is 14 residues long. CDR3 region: CASSVGEARGSLHF. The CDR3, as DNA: TGTGCCAGCAGCGTAGGGGAAGCCCGGGGTTCCCTCCACTTT.

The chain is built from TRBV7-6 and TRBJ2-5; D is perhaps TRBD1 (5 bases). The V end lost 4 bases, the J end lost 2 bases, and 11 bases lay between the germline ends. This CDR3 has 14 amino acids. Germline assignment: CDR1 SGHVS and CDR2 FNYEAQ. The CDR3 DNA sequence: TGTGCCAGCAGCTCCCCCGACAGTCAAGAGACCCAGTACTTC. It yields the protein CASSSPDSQETQYF.

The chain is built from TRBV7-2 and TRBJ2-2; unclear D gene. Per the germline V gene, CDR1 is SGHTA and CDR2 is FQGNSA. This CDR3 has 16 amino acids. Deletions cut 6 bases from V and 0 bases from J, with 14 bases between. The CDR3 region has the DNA TGTGCCAGCAGTATGGCCCCGGTCGCGAACACCGGGGAGCTGTTTTTT. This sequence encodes CASSMAPVANTGELFF.

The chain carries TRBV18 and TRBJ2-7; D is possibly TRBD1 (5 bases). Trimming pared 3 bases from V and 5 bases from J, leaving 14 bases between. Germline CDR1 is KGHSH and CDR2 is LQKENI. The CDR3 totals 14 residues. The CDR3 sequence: CASSPQGGEDEQYF. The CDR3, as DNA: TGTGCCAGCTCACCCCAGGGTGGAGAGGACGAGCAGTACTTC.

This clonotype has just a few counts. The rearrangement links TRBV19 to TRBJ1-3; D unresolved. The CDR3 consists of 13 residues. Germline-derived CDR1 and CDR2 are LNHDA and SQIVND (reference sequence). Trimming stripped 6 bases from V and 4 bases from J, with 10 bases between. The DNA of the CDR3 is TGTGCCAGTAGCCGAGGAACGGGAAACACCATATATTTT. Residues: CASSRGTGNTIYF. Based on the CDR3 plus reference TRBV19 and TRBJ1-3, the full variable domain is DGGITQSPKYLFRKEGQNVTLSCEQNLNHDAMYWYRQDPGQGLRLIYYSQIVNDFQKGDIAEGYSVSREKKESFPLTVTSAQKNPTAFYLCASSRGTGNTIYFGEGSWLTVV.

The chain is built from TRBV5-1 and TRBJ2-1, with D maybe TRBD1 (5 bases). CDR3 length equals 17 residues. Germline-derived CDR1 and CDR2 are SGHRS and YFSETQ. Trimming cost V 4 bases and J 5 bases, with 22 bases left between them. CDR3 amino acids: CASSPPRQGARDNEQFF. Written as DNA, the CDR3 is TGCGCCAGCAGCCCCCCCAGGCAGGGTGCAAGGGACAATGAGCAGTTCTTC.

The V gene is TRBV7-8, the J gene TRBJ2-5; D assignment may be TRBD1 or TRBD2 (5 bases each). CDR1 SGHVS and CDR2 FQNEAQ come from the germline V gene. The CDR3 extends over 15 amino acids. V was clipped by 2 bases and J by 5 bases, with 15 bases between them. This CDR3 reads CASSLTSGAGETQYF. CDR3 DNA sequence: TGTGCCAGCAGCTTAACGTCCGGGGCTGGGGAGACCCAGTACTTC.

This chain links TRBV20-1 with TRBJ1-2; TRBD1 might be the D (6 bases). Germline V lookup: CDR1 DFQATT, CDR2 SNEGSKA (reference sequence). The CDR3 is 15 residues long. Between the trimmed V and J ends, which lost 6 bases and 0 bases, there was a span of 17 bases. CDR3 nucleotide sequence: TGCAGTGCAACGAGGACAGCTCAGGCTAACTATGGCTACACCTTC. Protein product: CSATRTAQANYGYTF.

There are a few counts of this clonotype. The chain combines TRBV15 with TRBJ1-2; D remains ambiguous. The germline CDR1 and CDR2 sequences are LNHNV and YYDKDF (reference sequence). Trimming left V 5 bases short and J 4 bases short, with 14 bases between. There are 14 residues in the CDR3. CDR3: CATSGRFGSYGYTF. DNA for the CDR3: TGTGCCACCAGCGGTCGATTTGGTAGCTATGGCTACACCTTC.